These 31 T cell receptor beta chains share one sample of origin, sequenced in a study of Graves' ophthalmopathy and Graves' hyperthyroidism. For repertoire sequencing, the TCR beta CDR3 regions were amplified from RNA transcripts. A first-round RT-PCR used HTBI primers, followed by a second-round multiplex PCR. MiXCR, applied by TCRdb to the multiplex PCR reads, yields one record per CDR3 protein. The sample contains 500,000 to 600,000 distinct CDR3 sequences, approximately 37% of which appear only once. The sequenced sample was peripheral blood or thyroid tissue (not recorded which). These receptors were collected from an adult man with Graves' hyperthyroidism.

CDR3 loop: CASSPGQGLEQFF. Here the CDR3 DNA reads TGTGCCAGCAGCCCCGGACAGGGCTTGGAGCAGTTCTTC. The chain employs TRBV7-6 and TRBJ2-7, with TRBD1 identical over 8 bases. The J call is doubtful: the DNA matches TRBJ2-1 better. The CDR3 has 13 amino acids. The germline CDR1 and CDR2 sequences are SGHVS and FNYEAQ.

This clonotype was recorded once. The rearrangement uses TRBV24-1 and TRBJ2-7; no reliable D call. Trimming took 3 bases from V and 9 from J, leaving 11 bases between them. The germline V gene has CDR1 KGHDR and CDR2 SFDVKD. This CDR3 is built from 12 residues. CDR3 loop: CATSDPSVGQYF. CDR3 coding DNA: TGTGCCACCAGTGATCCCTCAGTGGGGCAGTACTTC.

At least ten counts were recorded for this clonotype. The chain joins TRBV6-1 to TRBJ2-7, with 10 bases fitting TRBD1. Losses at the gene ends were 1 base for V and 6 bases for J; bases not matched to a gene: 9. CDR1 and CDR2 from the germline V gene are MNHNS and SASEGT. The CDR3 contains 16 residues. The CDR3 loop reads CASSEGTPGQGREQYF. The CDR3 DNA reads as TGTGCCAGCAGTGAAGGCACCCCGGGACAGGGGCGCGAGCAGTACTTC.

This clonotype turned up a few times. This rearrangement joins TRBV6-5 to TRBJ1-6; unclear D gene. Trimming took 0 bases from V and 8 from J, leaving 11 bases between them. CDR1 and CDR2 from the germline V gene are MNHEY and SVGAGI. The CDR3 spans 15 residues. In nucleotides, the CDR3 is TGTGCCAGCAGTTACTCCCACAGTCAGCATTCACCCCTCCACTTT. Translated, it gives CASSYSHSQHSPLHF.

The genes are TRBV3-1 and TRBJ2-7; D is possibly TRBD2 (5 bases). Trimming shortened V by 4 bases and J by 2 bases, and 9 bases separated the two germline ends. The CDR3 contains 13 residues. Germline CDR1 and CDR2: LGHDT and YNNKEL (reference sequence). CDR3 residues: CASSRRQTYEQYF. CDR3 sequence (DNA): TGTGCCAGCAGCCGGAGGCAAACCTACGAGCAGTACTTC.

This clonotype was seen only a few times. V is TRBV20-1 and J is TRBJ2-3, with D possibly called TRBD1 or TRBD2 (5 bases each). CDR3 length: 15 residues. Germline V gives CDR1 DFQATT, CDR2 SNEGSKA (reference sequence). The germline V and J ends were trimmed by 1 base and 1 base, with 12 bases remaining between them. This chain's CDR3 is CSARVWGNGTDTQYF. For the CDR3, the DNA is TGCAGTGCTAGAGTCTGGGGGAATGGCACAGATACGCAGTATTTT.

The chain employs TRBV24-1 and TRBJ1-4, with a tentative D call TRBD1 (5 bases). The CDR3 runs to 15 residues. V was pared by 7 bases and J by 7 bases, with 18 bases between. Germline-derived CDR1 and CDR2 are KGHDR and SFDVKD. CDR3 bases: TGTGCCACCAGCAAGGACGGGGCAGGGACTGAAAAACTGTTTTTT. Translation: CATSKDGAGTEKLFF.

At least ten counts were recorded for this clonotype. The chain joins TRBV20-1 to TRBJ1-4; D unclear. Trimming removed 4 bases at V and 8 bases at J, with 8 bases between. The CDR3 sequence is 11 residues long. Germline values: CDR1 DFQATT, CDR2 SNEGSKA (reference sequence). The CDR3 DNA follows: TGCAGTGCTACCTCCACGGAAAAACTGTTTTTT. It yields the protein CSATSTEKLFF.

This chain connects TRBV9 to TRBJ2-7; 10 nucleotides agree with TRBD1. CDR1 and CDR2 from the germline V gene are SGDLS and YYNGEE. This CDR3 is 19 amino acids long. The V gene end was trimmed by 0 bases and the J gene end by 2 bases; junction bases not matched to a gene: 14. Written as DNA, the CDR3 is TGTGCCAGCAGCGTAGGGGGGACAGGGGCGGCCCCCCTGACCTACGAGCAGTACTTC. The encoded protein is CASSVGGTGAAPLTYEQYF.

In its sample, this clonotype was seen many times. The V call is TRBV29-1, the J call TRBJ1-2; 12 nucleotides agree with TRBD1. Germline V gene lookup returns CDR1 SQVTM and CDR2 ANQGSEA. V lost 7 bases, J lost 7 bases, and 13 bases stayed unmatched. CDR3 length: 15 amino acids. For the CDR3, the DNA is TGCAGCGGCTATACCTCGGGACAGGGGGCTGGTGGCTACACCTTC. Amino acids: CSGYTSGQGAGGYTF.

Of note for this clonotype: This may come from a read error, since a much larger clone is one base off. The rearrangement links TRBV12-3 or TRBV12-4 to TRBJ1-1, with D unclear. The CDR3 consists of 14 residues. The CDR3, as DNA: TGTGCTAGTGGTTTGGGCGGGGTCCACACTGAAGCTTTCTTT. Protein sequence: CASGLGGVHTEAFF.

CDR3 bases: TGTGCCAGCAGTGAAATTGCGGGAGCTGCGTCGGAGACCCAGTACTTC. It encodes CASSEIAGAASETQYF. The gene calls are TRBV6-1 and TRBJ2-5; 7 bases align to TRBD2. V lost 2 bases and J lost 5; bases outside the gene matches: 11. CDR3 size: 16 residues. Germline V gene sequence: CDR1 MNHNS, CDR2 SASEGT.

This clonotype was seen many times. The J gene is TRBJ2-7, the V gene TRBV29-1, with TRBD1 as a possible D gene (6 bases). The V and J ends lost 5 bases and 5 bases respectively, with 10 bases between them. This CDR3 has 11 amino acids. CDR1 and CDR2 (germline): SQVTM, ANQGSEA. This CDR3 is CSVTGSDEQYF. In nucleotides, the CDR3 is TGCAGCGTTACAGGGTCCGACGAGCAGTACTTC.

A few counts support this clonotype. A junction end diverges from the germline sequence, so it may reflect a read error. V is TRBV7-2 and J is TRBJ1-2, with a tentative D call TRBD1 (6 bases). This CDR3 spans 14 amino acids. The germline CDR1 and CDR2 sequences are SGHTA and FQGNSA. CDR3 residues: CASRLGGADYGYTF. The CDR3 DNA follows: TGTGCCAGCAGATTAGGGGGGGCGGACTATGGCTACACCTTC. Full variable domain (missing parts from reference TRBV7-2 and TRBJ1-2): GAGVSQSPSNKVTEKGKDVELRCDPISGHTALYWYRQSLGQGLEFLIYFQGNSAPDKSGLPSDRFSAERTGGSVSTLTIQRTQQEDSAVYLCASRLGGADYGYTFGSGTRLTVV.

This clonotype appeared a single time. Compared with germline, one end of the junction differs, possibly owing to a read error. The rearrangement uses TRBV6-5 and TRBJ2-6; 9 nucleotides agree with TRBD1. The CDR3 consists of 14 residues. Germline V lookup: CDR1 MNHEY, CDR2 SVGAGI. Here the CDR3 DNA reads TGTGCCATCAGTGGGACAGGGGGGGCCAACGTCCTGACTTTC. Amino acids: CAISGTGGANVLTF.

This sequence joins TRBV29-1 and TRBJ2-7; D remains ambiguous. The J call may be mistaken, given a closer DNA end match to TRBJ2-1. Germline assignment: CDR1 SQVTM and CDR2 ANQGSEA. The length of the CDR3 is 12 residues. CDR3 residues: CSVEAHGNEQFF. In DNA form, the CDR3 reads TGCAGCGTTGAAGCCCACGGAAATGAGCAGTTCTTC.

This clonotype was counted many times. The chain employs TRBV7-9 and TRBJ2-5, with 10 bases fitting TRBD1. This CDR3 contains 18 residues. Trimming cost V 4 bases and J 0 bases; bases outside gene matches: 11. The germline V gene encodes CDR1 SEHNR and CDR2 FQNEAQ (reference sequence). The CDR3 here is CASSWDRGQLPYQETQYF. In nucleotides, the CDR3 is TGTGCCAGCAGCTGGGACAGGGGCCAGTTACCGTACCAAGAGACCCAGTACTTC.

V is TRBV20-1 and J is TRBJ1-2; 9 nucleotides line up with TRBD1. Germline CDR1 DFQATT, CDR2 SNEGSKA (reference sequence). There are 13 residues in the CDR3. DNA of the CDR3: TGCAGCCCGAGTCGGACAGGGGTGGGTGGCTACACCTTC. Translating it yields CSPSRTGVGGYTF.

A word on this clonotype: The DNA is omitted, as the CDR3 cannot be located on it reliably, and the CDR3 follows TCRdb's listing. The V gene is TRBV10-3, the J gene TRBJ2-7; the table's D call, TRBD2, was not checked against the DNA. The germline CDR1 and CDR2 sequences are ENHRY and SYGVKD. The CDR3 adds up to 16 amino acids, both ends counted. CDR3 region: CAICSARSDSSYEQYF.

The chain carries TRBV18 and TRBJ1-6; D may be TRBD1 (5 bases). The V gene lost 3 bases and the J gene lost 9 bases, with 12 bases spanning the gap. CDR1 KGHSH and CDR2 LQKENI come from the germline V gene. The CDR3 totals 14 residues. CDR3 amino acids: CASSPEGVGSPLHF. The CDR3 DNA is TGTGCCAGCTCACCTGAAGGGGTCGGTTCACCCCTCCACTTT. Supplemented by reference TRBV18 and TRBJ1-6, the full variable domain reads NAGVMQNPRHLVRRRGQEARLRCSPMKGHSHVYWYRQLPEEGLKFMVYLQKENIIDESGMPKERFSAEFPKEGPSILRIQQVVRGDSAAYFCASSPEGVGSPLHFGNGTRLTVT.

The chain employs TRBV7-9 and TRBJ2-7, with 8 bases identical to TRBD2. The CDR3 is 16 amino acids. Per germline, CDR1 SEHNR and CDR2 FQNEAQ (reference sequence). The V gene end was trimmed by 5 bases and the J gene end by 5 bases; junction bases not matched to a gene: 14. CDR3 residues: CASSPFEAGLVDEQYF. The DNA for the CDR3 is TGTGCCAGCAGCCCATTTGAAGCGGGACTAGTCGACGAGCAGTACTTC.

This clonotype was detected ten times or more. V is TRBV19 and J is TRBJ1-2; D is possibly TRBD1 (6 bases). The CDR3 length is 14 residues. Trimming removed 0 bases at V and 12 bases at J, with 17 bases between. CDR1 and CDR2 from the germline V gene are LNHDA and SQIVND (reference sequence). The CDR3 here is CASSIDGATGGNTF. The CDR3 coding sequence is TGTGCCAGTAGTATAGATGGTGCGACAGGCGGCAACACCTTC.

This clonotype appeared a single time. The germline gene is not matched at one end of the junction; a read error may be the cause. The gene calls are TRBV7-2 and TRBJ1-1; weak D call: TRBD1 (5 bases). The CDR3 contains 16 residues. Germline-derived CDR1 and CDR2 are SGHTA and FQGNSA. The CDR3, as DNA: TGTGCCAGCAGCTTAGTGGCAGGGCGCGGGAACACTGAAGCTCTCTTT. Translation: CASSLVAGRGNTEALF.

This clonotype was picked up many times. The CDR3 reads CASRGGTERPLHF. CDR3 nucleotide sequence: TGTGCCAGCAGGGGGGGGACCGAGAGACCCCTCCACTTT. The chain combines TRBV2 with TRBJ1-6, with D perhaps TRBD1 (5 bases). Germline V gene lookup returns CDR1 SNHLY and CDR2 FYNNEI. V was pared by 6 bases and J by 12 bases, with 15 bases between. The CDR3 is 13 residues long.

This rearrangement joins TRBV12-3 or TRBV12-4 to TRBJ2-2; D ambiguous. The CDR3 runs 14 residues. The V and J ends lost 3 bases and 8 bases respectively, with 13 bases between them. In DNA, the CDR3 is TGTGCCAGCAGTTTCTCCAGGACCCTTGGGGAGCTGTTTTTT. Protein product: CASSFSRTLGELFF.

The chain recombines TRBV7-2 with TRBJ2-5, with 8 bases matching TRBD2. This CDR3 contains 17 residues. J lost 4 bases, V lost 5 bases, and 15 bases had no gene match. Germline CDR1 and CDR2: SGHTA and FQGNSA. In DNA, the CDR3 is TGTGCCAGCAGCCCCCGGGGAGCGGGGGCTCCACGAGAGACCCAGTACTTC. Protein sequence: CASSPRGAGAPRETQYF.

The rearrangement links TRBV12-3 or TRBV12-4 to TRBJ2-7, with 10 positions matching TRBD2. The CDR3 totals 15 residues. The junction had 8 bases not matched to a gene; V was cut back by 7 bases and J by 2 bases. The CDR3 nucleotides read TGTGCCAGCACCCTAGCGGGGGACAAGACCTACGAGCAGTACTTC. Amino acid sequence: CASTLAGDKTYEQYF.

The chain couples TRBV7-9 to TRBJ2-7; TRBD2 is a possible D gene (6 bases). The CDR3 runs to 17 residues. From germline, CDR1 is SEHNR and CDR2 FQNEAQ (reference sequence). V was trimmed by 6 bases and J by 3 bases, leaving 24 bases between them. CDR3 nucleotides: TGTGCCAGCAGTGTACCGGGTAGGATCTCGGGGGACTACGAGCAGTACTTC. Protein: CASSVPGRISGDYEQYF.

This clonotype was picked up many times. The rearrangement uses TRBV12-3 or TRBV12-4 and TRBJ2-7, with TRBD1 matching over 8 bases. This CDR3 has 16 residues. V was pared by 0 bases and J by 3 bases, with 7 bases of the junction left unmatched. The CDR3 nucleotides are TGTGCCAGCAGTTTAGCGACCGGGACAGGCCACTACGAGCAGTACTTC. This encodes CASSLATGTGHYEQYF.

This clonotype was seen repeatedly, ten times or more. The chain is built from TRBV24-1 and TRBJ2-5; 11 bases agree with TRBD1. This CDR3 has 14 amino acids. V lost 7 bases and J lost 5; bases outside the gene matches: 5. Germline lookup yields CDR1 KGHDR and CDR2 SFDVKD. CDR3 sequence reads: CATSGTGGLETQYF. The DNA for the CDR3 is TGTGCCACCAGCGGGACAGGGGGTCTGGAGACCCAGTACTTC.

This clonotype was counted many times. The rearrangement uses TRBV6-1 and TRBJ1-5; D gene unclear. Germline V gene sequence: CDR1 MNHNS, CDR2 SASEGT. The CDR3 is made up of 14 amino acids. V lost 0 bases and J lost 3, with 6 bases in between. Here the CDR3 DNA reads TGTGCCAGCAGTGAAGCAGGGTTCAATCAGCCCCAGCATTTT. Translated: CASSEAGFNQPQHF.